This T cell receptor beta chain was obtained from a study of a mutant IDH1 vaccine in newly diagnosed glioma. Study at large: Scheduled for weeks 1, 3, 5, 7, 11, 15, 19 and 23, eight vaccinations were given to patients. Onset of vaccination occurred 4-6 weeks following radiotherapy alone, or with temozolomide cycles. Study-level findings and limits: Among patients, approximately 93% showed immune responses induced by the vaccine.

A note on this clone: Its target is unknown.

Assay: immunoSEQ multiplex PCR; the TCRdb copy retains only in-frame clones and omits some. The profile shows 34,000 or so clones, roughly 78% of them singletons. CDR3 length: 15 amino acids. V shed 5 bases and J 6 bases; nucleotides not matched to a gene: 10. CDR1 SEHNR and CDR2 FQNEAQ come from the germline V gene (reference sequence). Time point here: week 11, during vaccination. In every dose of vaccine, 300 ug of mutant IDH1 20-mer peptide was given alongside topical imiquimod. Every donor had a new WHO grade 3 or 4 astrocytoma that was IDH1-mutant, with loss of nuclear ATRX. The chain has TRBV7-9 and TRBJ2-3, with TRBD1 matching 8 bases. The sequence was collected from a man aged 25 to 40 with glioma. Sequencing was performed on PBMCs, taken from a glioma patient whose treatment included an IDH1 peptide vaccine. The CDR3 region is CASSLQGGGLDTQYF. The CDR3 coding sequence is TGTGCCAGCAGCCTACAGGGGGGAGGTCTGGATACGCAGTATTTT.